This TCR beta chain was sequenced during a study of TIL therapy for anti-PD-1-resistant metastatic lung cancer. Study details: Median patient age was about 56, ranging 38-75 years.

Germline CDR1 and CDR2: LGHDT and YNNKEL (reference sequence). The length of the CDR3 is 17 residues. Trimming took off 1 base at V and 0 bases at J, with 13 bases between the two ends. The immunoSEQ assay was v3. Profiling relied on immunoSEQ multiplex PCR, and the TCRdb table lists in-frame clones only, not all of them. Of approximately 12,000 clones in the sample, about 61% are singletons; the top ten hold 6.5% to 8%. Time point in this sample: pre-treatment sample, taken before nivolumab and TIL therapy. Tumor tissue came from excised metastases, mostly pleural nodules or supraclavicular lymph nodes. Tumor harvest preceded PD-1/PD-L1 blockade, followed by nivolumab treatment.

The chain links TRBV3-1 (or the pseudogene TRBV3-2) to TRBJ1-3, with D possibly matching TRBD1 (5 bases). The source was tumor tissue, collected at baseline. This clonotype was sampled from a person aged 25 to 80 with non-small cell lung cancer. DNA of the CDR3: TGTGCCAGCAGCCAAGGGGCCGACAGCGTCTCTGGAAACACCATATATTTT. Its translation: CASSQGADSVSGNTIYF.